This T cell receptor beta chain was sequenced in a study of response to subunit inactivated influenza vaccine. Study-level points and caveats: Authors suggested that a seasonal influenza vaccination recruits few new T cells each time.

The CDR3 is 16 amino acids. Germline V gene sequence: CDR1 SGHNT, CDR2 YYREEE (reference sequence). The V gene end was trimmed by 4 bases and the J gene end by 5 bases; junction bases not matched to a gene: 12. MiXCR, run by TCRdb on the RT-PCR reads, gives a single entry per CDR3 protein. The sample lists over 650,000 distinct CDR3 sequences; less than 20% were seen once. Concerning this clonotype itself: Its matching antigen is unknown.

Sequences were derived from PBMCs from blood, sampled about 5 days after vaccination. This receptor was taken from a middle-aged man who received an inactivated influenza vaccine. The V and J genes are TRBV5-4 and TRBJ2-1; 7 bases are a match to TRBD2. In DNA form, the CDR3 reads TGTGCCAGCAGCCCGGTGGGGCGGGGGAGTAACAATGAGCAGTTCTTC. It yields the protein CASSPVGRGSNNEQFF. The variable domain in full, completed from reference TRBV5-4 and TRBJ2-1, reads ETGVTQSPTHLIKTRGQQVTLRCSSQSGHNTVSWYQQALGQGPQFIFQYYREEENGRGNFPPRFSGLQFPNYSSELNVNALELDDSALYLCASSPVGRGSNNEQFFGPGTRLTVL.